The rows below give T cell receptor beta chains drawn from one sample of a study of blood T cell repertoires in COVID-19. Sequencing used immunoSEQ multiplex PCR; TCRdb keeps in-frame clones, though not all of them. Of roughly 200,000 clones in the sample, 85% are singletons; the top ten hold approximately 18%. Source material: PBMCs or T cells enriched from blood (not recorded which). The receptors stem from a man aged 40-49 years who had recovered from COVID-19. The CDR3 runs from the conserved cysteine through the conserved F or W. The D gene is left open where the match is weak.

j_gene | v_gene | d_gene | CDR3aa
TRBJ2-7 | TRBV6-4 | NA | CASSLYRSEEQYF
TRBJ1-6 | TRBV19 | TRBD1 | CASTRQGSGSPLHF
TRBJ1-1 | TRBV11-2 | NA | CASSRNTEAFF
TRBJ2-1 | TRBV27 | NA | CASSLSGLYNEQFF
TRBJ2-1 | TRBV2 | TRBD2 | CASRGTSGNDEQFF
TRBJ1-4 | TRBV6-2/TRBV6-3 | NA | CASSSDEGPSNEKLFF
TRBJ2-2 | TRBV7-2 | NA | CASSSPARNTGELFF
TRBJ1-2 | TRBV19 | TRBD1 | CASSITGTGSGYTF
TRBJ1-2 | TRBV10-3 | NA | CAISESPGSNYGYTF
TRBJ2-3 | TRBV7-3 | TRBD2 | CASSPGGGTDTQYF
TRBJ1-4 | TRBV6-5 | NA | CASRGETNEKLFF
TRBJ2-1 | TRBV11-2 | NA | CASSSLAESSYNEQFF
TRBJ2-1 | TRBV20-1 | TRBD1 | CSASEGQGAYNEQFF
TRBJ2-3 | TRBV19 | NA | CASSIDLTHTQYF
TRBJ2-2 | TRBV24-1 | NA | CATSAGDTGGELFF
TRBJ1-2 | TRBV7-2 | NA | CASSKTETVYGYTF
TRBJ1-1 | TRBV7-8 | NA | CASSPRDLNTEAFF
TRBJ2-3 | TRBV6-1 | NA | CASSVVLSVFTDTQYF
TRBJ1-6 | TRBV11-2 | TRBD1 | CASSWSQGASHSPLHF
TRBJ2-7 | TRBV27 | TRBD1 | CASSPGQGVYEQYF